Each of the 24 T cell receptor beta chains below was sequenced from the same sample in a study of human T cells and chemical hapten exposure. TCRdb itself ran the RACE reads through MiXCR, one entry per CDR3 protein. The table lists roughly 80,000 distinct CDR3 sequences, about 10% of them singletons. The time point denotes: patch test 1, 2 weeks after DPC sensitization. Specified treatment: therapeutic diphenylcyclopropenone sensitization with weekly scalp DPC. Sequencing used whole blood, obtained in connection with sensitization to the hapten diphenylcyclopropenone (DPC). Source of these receptors: a woman between 50 and 59 years old with alopecia areata. Some clones in this sample may be carry-over from other donors' samples.

This clonotype was seen many times. V and J are TRBV2 and TRBJ1-5, with D possibly being TRBD1 (5 bases). Deletions cut 6 bases from V and 6 bases from J, with 12 bases between. The CDR3 extends over 13 amino acids. The germline V gene encodes CDR1 SNHLY and CDR2 FYNNEI. The CDR3 region has the DNA TGTGCCAGCAGAGCCAGGGAGGGTCAGCCCCAGCATTTT. Its protein product is CASRAREGQPQHF.

The CDR3 DNA reads TGTGCCAGCAGCCTCCATACTAGCGGGGTCTACGAGCAGTACTTC. Protein sequence: CASSLHTSGVYEQYF. The chain joins TRBV7-9 to TRBJ2-7, with 10 bases aligning to TRBD2. CDR1 is SEHNR, CDR2 FQNEAQ, per germline (reference sequence). J was trimmed by 3 bases and V by 5 bases; bases with no gene match: 7. The CDR3 sequence is 15 residues long. Drawing the rest from reference TRBV7-9 and TRBJ2-7, the complete variable domain is DTGVSQNPRHKITKRGQNVTFRCDPISEHNRLYWYRQTLGQGPEFLTYFQNEAQLEKSRLLSDRFSAERPKGSFSTLEIQRTEQGDSAMYLCASSLHTSGVYEQYFGPGTRLTVT.

Of note for this clonotype: It may be a read error: a sequence one base away is much more abundant. The chain carries TRBV20-1 and TRBJ1-5; a possible D gene is TRBD1 (6 bases). The ends were cut back, 5 bases at V and 0 bases at J, with 14 bases in the middle. Germline CDR1 reads DFQATT; CDR2 reads SNEGSKA (reference sequence). There are 15 residues in the CDR3. The CDR3 protein is CSAPHNRASNQPQHF. CDR3 in DNA: TGCAGTGCTCCACACAACAGGGCTAGCAATCAGCCCCAGCATTTT.

This clonotype was seen repeatedly, ten times or more. The chain carries TRBV4-2 and TRBJ2-1, with TRBD2 identical over 8 bases. The CDR3 has 16 amino acids. CDR1 and CDR2 (germline): LGHNA, YNFKEQ. The V gene end was trimmed by 0 bases and the J gene end by 8 bases; junction bases not matched to a gene: 9. CDR3: CASSQDLSGGVDEQFF. The DNA for the CDR3 is TGTGCCAGCAGCCAAGATCTGAGCGGGGGTGTTGATGAGCAGTTCTTC.

The gene calls are TRBV6-2 or TRBV6-3 and TRBJ1-1, with D maybe TRBD1 (5 bases). Trimming removed 6 bases at V and 11 bases at J, with 19 bases between. The CDR3 runs to 13 residues. Germline values: CDR1 MNHEY, CDR2 SVGEGT. CDR3 DNA: TGTGCCAGCAGCCGGACCGAGGAAGGGGTTGCTTTCTTT. As protein: CASSRTEEGVAFF.

This clonotype came up many times. This rearrangement joins TRBV21-1 to TRBJ1-3. TRBV21-1 is classified as a pseudogene. The CDR3 consists of 15 residues. The CDR3, as DNA: TGTGCCAGCAGCAAAGCCGGATACTCTGGAAACACCATATATTTT. This gives the protein CASSKAGYSGNTIYF.

The rearrangement uses TRBV5-4 and TRBJ2-3; D not resolved. CDR1 and CDR2 (germline): SGHNT, YYREEE (reference sequence). There are 13 residues in the CDR3. V was shortened by 0 bases and J by 4 bases, with 6 bases between the two germline ends. The CDR3 protein is CASSLGLADTQYF. CDR3 sequence (DNA): TGTGCCAGCAGCTTGGGCCTCGCAGATACGCAGTATTTT. The entire variable domain, with the rest obtained from reference TRBV5-4 and TRBJ2-3, is as follows: ETGVTQSPTHLIKTRGQQVTLRCSSQSGHNTVSWYQQALGQGPQFIFQYYREEENGRGNFPPRFSGLQFPNYSSELNVNALELDDSALYLCASSLGLADTQYFGPGTRLTVL.

The chain is built from TRBV27 and TRBJ2-7; D remains ambiguous. CDR1 and CDR2 (germline): MNHEY, SMNVEV (reference sequence). V was clipped by 6 bases and J by 3 bases, with 15 bases between them. CDR3 length: 14 amino acids. The DNA of the CDR3 is TGTGCCAGCAGGCGCCTTGAGCGTGACTACGAGCAGTACTTC. Its protein is CASRRLERDYEQYF.

This clonotype was seen at least ten times. This chain connects TRBV6-1 to TRBJ1-1, with D possibly TRBD1 on 6 matching bases. The CDR3 is 13 amino acids. V lost 5 bases, J lost 0 bases, and 7 bases lay in between. In germline, CDR1 is MNHNS, CDR2 SASEGT. CDR3 amino acids: CASSRTVNTEAFF. CDR3 coding DNA: TGTGCCAGCAGTAGGACAGTGAACACTGAAGCTTTCTTT.

There are many counts of this clonotype. The V call is TRBV4-3, the J call TRBJ1-2, with D possibly TRBD1 on 5 matching bases. In germline, CDR1 is LGHNA, CDR2 YSLEER. V was cut by 0 bases and J by 7 bases, with 15 bases left in between. This CDR3 spans 15 amino acids. The CDR3 is CASSQDPEGRRGYTF. CDR3 nucleotide sequence: TGCGCCAGCAGCCAAGATCCGGAGGGGCGACGTGGCTACACCTTC.

Points on this clonotype: Germline and junction disagree at one end, which may indicate a read error. J is TRBJ2-1 and V is TRBV6-6; 9 nucleotides match TRBD1. There are 16 residues in the CDR3. The V gene's germline CDR1 is MNHNY and CDR2 SVGAGI (reference sequence). CDR3 region: CASSGRDRVFYNEQIF. CDR3 DNA: TGTGCCAGCAGTGGCCGGGACAGGGTCTTCTACAATGAGCAGATCTTC.

This clonotype was seen ten or more times. The chain combines TRBV29-1 with TRBJ1-1, with TRBD1 matching over 7 bases. Germline lookup yields CDR1 SQVTM and CDR2 ANQGSEA. The CDR3 covers 14 residues. Trimming cost V 4 bases and J 0 bases; bases outside gene matches: 5. CDR3 coding DNA: TGCAGCGTTGGACAGGGAGGGATGAACACTGAAGCTTTCTTT. Translating gives CSVGQGGMNTEAFF.

The J gene is TRBJ2-2, the V gene TRBV29-1; possible D gene TRBD1, 5 bases. CDR3 length: 14 amino acids. Germline CDR1 is SQVTM and CDR2 is ANQGSEA. V lost 5 bases, J lost 0 bases, and 10 bases lay in between. As DNA, the CDR3 is TGCAGCGTTCTCCTGGACACGAACACCGGGGAGCTGTTTTTT. Translating it yields CSVLLDTNTGELFF.

This clonotype has at least ten counts. The J gene is TRBJ1-2, the V gene TRBV12-3 or TRBV12-4; no firm D call. The CDR3 extends over 13 amino acids. V was cut by 3 bases and J by 7 bases, with 12 bases left in between. The CDR3 reads CASSFSGMGGYTF. DNA for the CDR3: TGTGCCAGCAGTTTCTCGGGGATGGGTGGCTACACCTTC.

The chain joins TRBV11-3 to TRBJ2-3; 8 nucleotides agree with TRBD1. Germline V lookup: CDR1 SGHNT, CDR2 YENEEA. Germline trimming cut 2 bases from V and 4 bases from J; bases unmatched to any gene: 2. The CDR3 covers 14 residues. The DNA of the CDR3 is TGTGCCAGCAGCTTACAACAGGGGGCAGATACGCAGTATTTT. The encoded protein is CASSLQQGADTQYF. The variable domain in full, completed from reference TRBV11-3 and TRBJ2-3, reads EAGVVQSPRYKIIEKKQPVAFWCNPISGHNTLYWYLQNLGQGPELLIRYENEEAVDDSQLPKDRFSAERLKGVDSTLKIQPAELGDSAVYLCASSLQQGADTQYFGPGTRLTVL.

This clonotype showed up many times. This rearrangement joins TRBV12-3 or TRBV12-4 to TRBJ1-2, with a possible D match to TRBD1 (5 bases). Trimming removed 3 bases at V and 5 bases at J, with 10 bases between. The length of the CDR3 is 13 residues. CDR3 residues: CASSFSRVYGYTF. The DNA of the CDR3 is TGTGCCAGCAGTTTTAGCAGGGTTTATGGCTACACCTTC.

Ten or more counts support this clonotype. V and J are TRBV6-6 and TRBJ1-2; 9 bases agree with TRBD1. Per germline, CDR1 MNHNY and CDR2 SVGAGI (reference sequence). The CDR3 spans 15 residues. V trimming: 4 bases; J trimming: 8 bases; junction bases outside the gene matches: 11. CDR3 bases: TGTGCCAGCAGTTTTGGGACAGGGATATTGGAGGGCTACACCTTC. Amino acids: CASSFGTGILEGYTF.

This clonotype was observed a handful of times. The V call is TRBV7-6, the J call TRBJ2-7, with D maybe TRBD2 (5 bases). There are 14 residues in the CDR3. Germline V CDR1 and CDR2: SGHVS, FNYEAQ. The V end was cut by 2 bases, the J end by 2 bases, with 10 bases between. The CDR3 region is CASSLLYGAYEQYF. The CDR3 DNA sequence: TGTGCCAGCAGCTTACTTTACGGGGCCTACGAGCAGTACTTC.

This clonotype has a count of ten or more. The J gene is TRBJ2-3, the V gene TRBV12-5; D gene uncertain. The CDR3 contains 13 residues. V lost 1 base and J 7 bases, leaving 9 bases between the germline ends. Germline CDR1 LGHNT, CDR2 FRNRAP. CDR3 sequence (DNA): TGTGCTAGTGGTTTGGAGAGCACCTATACGCAGTATTTT. Translation gives CASGLESTYTQYF.

The sample holds a few counts of this clonotype. This chain joins TRBV11-2 and TRBJ2-5; unclear D gene. Per the germline V gene, CDR1 is SGHAT and CDR2 is FQNNGV. The CDR3 length is 12 residues. V was trimmed by 0 bases and J by 5 bases, leaving 4 bases between them. The CDR3 here is CASSLERETQYF. The CDR3 DNA sequence: TGTGCCAGCAGCTTAGAGCGGGAGACCCAGTACTTC. The whole variable domain, filled in from reference TRBV11-2 and TRBJ2-5, reads EAGVAQSPRYKIIEKRQSVAFWCNPISGHATLYWYQQILGQGPKLLIQFQNNGVVDDSQLPKDRFSAERLKGVDSTLKIQPAKLEDSAVYLCASSLERETQYFGPGTRLLVL.

The chain recombines TRBV18 with TRBJ2-6; 11 positions match TRBD2. Germline V gives CDR1 KGHSH, CDR2 LQKENI. Unmatched junction bases numbered 9, after V lost 1 base and J lost 1 base. The CDR3 sequence is 20 residues long. The CDR3 reads CASSPLSMTSGVSGANVLTF. The CDR3 DNA reads TGTGCCAGCTCACCACTTAGTATGACTAGCGGGGTGTCTGGGGCCAACGTCCTGACTTTC.

This clonotype has just a few counts. This sequence joins TRBV11-2 and TRBJ1-5; possibly TRBD1 for D (6 bases). The CDR3 sequence is 15 residues long. V was clipped by 5 bases and J by 1 base, with 12 bases between them. From germline, CDR1 is SGHAT and CDR2 FQNNGV. CDR3 coding DNA: TGTGCCAGCAGCCTACAGGGTACGAGCAATCAGCCCCAGCATTTT. This gives the protein CASSLQGTSNQPQHF.

This rearrangement joins TRBV24-1 to TRBJ2-5; D might be TRBD2 (5 bases). The CDR3 runs 14 residues. Deletions cut 7 bases from V and 4 bases from J, with 15 bases between. The germline V gene has CDR1 KGHDR and CDR2 SFDVKD. The CDR3 nucleotides are TGTGCCACCAGCCCTGCGGGTTCTTCAGAGACCCAGTACTTC. Its protein product is CATSPAGSSETQYF.

This clonotype was counted ten times or more. The V call is TRBV20-1, the J call TRBJ2-1; 16 nucleotides match TRBD2. From germline, CDR1 is DFQATT and CDR2 SNEGSKA (reference sequence). The CDR3 loop spans 16 amino acids. After removal of 6 bases from V and 0 bases from J, the junction contained 2 bases not matched to a gene. The CDR3 here is CSAGLAGGSSYNEQFF. DNA of the CDR3: TGCAGTGCGGGACTAGCGGGAGGGAGCTCCTACAATGAGCAGTTCTTC.